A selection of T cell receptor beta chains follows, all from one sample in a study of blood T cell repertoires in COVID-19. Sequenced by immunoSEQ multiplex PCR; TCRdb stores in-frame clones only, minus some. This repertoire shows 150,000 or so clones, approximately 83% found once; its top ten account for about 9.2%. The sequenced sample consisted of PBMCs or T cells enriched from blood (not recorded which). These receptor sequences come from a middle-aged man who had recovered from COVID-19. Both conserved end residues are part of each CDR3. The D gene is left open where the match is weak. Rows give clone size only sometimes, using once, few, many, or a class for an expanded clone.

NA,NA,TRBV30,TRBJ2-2,CAWRGTGELFF,TGTGCCTGGAGGGGGACAGGGGAGCTGTTTTTT
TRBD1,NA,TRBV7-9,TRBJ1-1,CASTKTGGEAFF,TGTGCCAGCACCAAGACAGGGGGTGAAGCTTTCTTT
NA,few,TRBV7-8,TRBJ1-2,CASSSLGGNYGYTF,TGTGCCAGCAGCTCCCTTGGGGGCAACTATGGCTACACCTTC
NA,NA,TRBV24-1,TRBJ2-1,CATCTGHKQFF,TGTGCCACCTGTACGGGACACAAGCAGTTCTTC
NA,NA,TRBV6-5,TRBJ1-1,CASSYDWVRNTEAFF,TGTGCCAGCAGTTATGACTGGGTGAGAAACACTGAAGCTTTCTTT
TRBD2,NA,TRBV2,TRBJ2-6,CASSDRGGVSSGANVLTF,TGTGCCAGCAGTGATCGCGGGGGGGTAAGCTCTGGGGCCAACGTCCTGACTTTC
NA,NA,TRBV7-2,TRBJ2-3,CASSTGRQGYTDTQYF,TGTGCCAGCAGCACCGGGAGACAGGGTTACACAGATACGCAGTATTTT
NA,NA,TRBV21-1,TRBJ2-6,CASSKKDGTGANVLTF,TGTGCCAGCAGCAAAAAGGACGGGACTGGGGCCAACGTCCTGACTTTC
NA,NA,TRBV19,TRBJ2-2,CASSIGSPGELFF,TGTGCCAGTAGTATTGGGAGTCCCGGGGAGCTGTTTTTT
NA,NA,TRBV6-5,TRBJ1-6,CASSYKRGYNSPLHF,TGTGCCAGCAGTTACAAAAGGGGTTATAATTCACCCCTCCACTTT
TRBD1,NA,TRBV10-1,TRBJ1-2,CASSSGTGDYTF,TGCGCCAGCAGTTCCGGGACAGGAGACTACACCTTC
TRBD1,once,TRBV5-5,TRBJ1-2,CASSLDRDGYTF,TGTGCCAGCAGCTTAGACAGGGACGGGTACACCTTC
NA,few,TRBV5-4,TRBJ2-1,CASRPDSYNEQFF,TGTGCCAGCAGACCCGACAGCTACAATGAGCAGTTCTTC
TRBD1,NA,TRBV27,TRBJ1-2,CASSFAQGGYGYTF,TGTGCCAGCAGTTTCGCTCAGGGGGGCTATGGCTACACCTTC
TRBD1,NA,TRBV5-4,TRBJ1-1,CASSLGQGKYSTEAFF,TGTGCCAGCAGCCTCGGACAGGGAAAGTATAGCACTGAAGCTTTCTTT
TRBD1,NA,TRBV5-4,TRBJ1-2,CASSPRDRANYGYTF,TGTGCCAGCAGCCCCCGGGACAGGGCTAACTATGGCTACACCTTC
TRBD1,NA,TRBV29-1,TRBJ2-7,CSVGDRGFDEQYF,TGCAGCGTGGGGGACAGGGGGTTCGACGAGCAGTACTTC
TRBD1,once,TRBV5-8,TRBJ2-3,CASSSNRGLGTDTQYF,TGTGCCAGCAGCAGCAACAGGGGTCTTGGCACAGATACGCAGTATTTT
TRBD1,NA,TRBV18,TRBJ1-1,CASSPGQGPFEAFF,TGTGCCAGCTCACCGGGACAGGGCCCGTTTGAAGCTTTCTTT
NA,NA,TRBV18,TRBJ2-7,CASSPRDNYEQYF,TGTGCCAGCTCACCAAGGGACAACTACGAGCAGTACTTC
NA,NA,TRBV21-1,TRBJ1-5,CASSKACGENQPQHF,TGTGCCAGCAGCAAAGCCTGCGGGGAGAATCAGCCCCAGCATTTT
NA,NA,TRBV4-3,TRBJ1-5,CASSQAGQNDSNQPQHF,TGCGCCAGCAGCCAAGCTGGACAGAATGATAGCAATCAGCCCCAGCATTTT